Presented here are 26 T cell receptor beta chains from one specimen sequenced in a study of CD8+ T cells in alopecia areata. Treatment: oral pan-JAK inhibitor, 5-10 mg twice daily. Sequencing relied on a cDNA template that was reverse transcribed from extracted RNA. Produced via immunoSEQ multiplex PCR; TCRdb's table is partial and in-frame only. The table includes some 160,000 clones, roughly 65% detected once. Sequencing used CD4+ T cells sorted from blood, obtained at week 4, from a patient treated with tofacitinib. The receptors shown here come from a human donor with alopecia areata.

This clone was picked up a small number of times. The chain recombines TRBV4-1 with TRBJ2-1; TRBD2 matches at 7 bases. CDR1 MGHRA and CDR2 YSYEKL come from the germline V gene. Trimming at V came to 1 base and at J to 6 bases, leaving 9 bases not matched to a gene. CDR3 length: 16 residues. Here the CDR3 reads CASSQVGLVGVNEQFF. The DNA for the CDR3 is TGCGCCAGCAGCCAAGTAGGACTAGTCGGAGTCAATGAGCAGTTCTTC.

The V and J genes are TRBV15 and TRBJ1-2; a weak D match, TRBD1 (5 bases). Germline V CDR1 and CDR2: LNHNV, YYDKDF (reference sequence). Deletions cut 8 bases from V and 7 bases from J, with 20 bases between. The CDR3 runs 14 residues. The CDR3, as DNA: TGTGCCACCGGGCCGGGAGACAGCGGTTGTGGCTACACCTTC. Its translation is CATGPGDSGCGYTF. The variable domain in full, completed from reference TRBV15 and TRBJ1-2, reads DAMVIQNPRYQVTQFGKPVTLSCSQTLNHNVMYWYQQKSSQAPKLLFHYYDKDFNNEADTPDNFQSRRPNTSFCFLDIRSPGLGDTAMYLCATGPGDSGCGYTFGSGTRLTVV.

This clone was observed a few times. The chain joins TRBV7-9 to TRBJ2-4; no clear D. Looked up from germline, CDR1 is SEHNR and CDR2 is FQNEAQ (reference sequence). This CDR3 spans 12 amino acids. Between the trimmed V and J ends, which lost 5 bases and 14 bases, there was a span of 16 bases. CDR3 in amino acids: CASSPRHYPEYF. In DNA, the CDR3 is TGTGCCAGCAGCCCCCGCCATTACCCTGAGTACTTC.

This clone was found once. The chain combines TRBV5-6 with TRBJ1-2; a possible D gene is TRBD1 (5 bases). The CDR3 loop spans 12 amino acids. CDR1 and CDR2 from the germline V gene are SGHDT and YYEEEE. V was pared by 4 bases and J by 8 bases, with 12 bases between. The CDR3 DNA sequence: TGTGCCAGCAGCCCCGACAGAGACGGCTACACCTTC. Its translation: CASSPDRDGYTF.

V gene TRBV29-1 combines with J gene TRBJ2-3; D is unclear. V was trimmed by 7 bases and J by 4 bases, leaving 9 bases between them. Germline CDR1 is SQVTM and CDR2 is ANQGSEA. The CDR3 is 11 amino acids. CDR3 region: CSDTVADTQYF. DNA for the CDR3: TGCAGCGATACGGTCGCAGATACGCAGTATTTT.

The chain couples TRBV7-2 to TRBJ2-7, with no clear D. The CDR3 runs to 13 residues. V was cut by 0 bases and J by 12 bases, with 15 bases left in between. The germline V gene encodes CDR1 SGHTA and CDR2 FQGNSA. The CDR3 region is CASSLALRTPWYF. The CDR3 DNA sequence: TGTGCCAGCAGCTTAGCGCTAAGAACTCCTTGGTACTTC.

The CDR3 loop is CASGQHSGNTIYF. DNA of the CDR3: TGTGCCAGTGGGCAGCACTCTGGAAACACCATATATTTT. This chain links TRBV19 with TRBJ1-3; D call uncertain. V was trimmed by 8 bases and J by 0 bases, leaving 8 bases between them. Germline values: CDR1 LNHDA, CDR2 SQIVND (reference sequence). This CDR3 is built from 13 residues.

The rearrangement uses TRBV29-1 and TRBJ2-7; either TRBD1 or TRBD2 may supply D (5 bases each). The CDR3 totals 15 residues. The V and J ends lost 6 bases and 0 bases respectively, with 18 bases between them. Germline values: CDR1 SQVTM, CDR2 ANQGSEA. The DNA for the CDR3 is TGCAGCGTCGCAGGGCTGAGGGGAGTCTCCTACGAGCAGTACTTC. Encoded protein: CSVAGLRGVSYEQYF.

The rearrangement links TRBV9 to TRBJ2-3, with a weak D call TRBD2 (6 bases). The CDR3 runs to 15 residues. V was cut by 0 bases and J by 0 bases, with 8 bases left in between. Germline V lookup: CDR1 SGDLS, CDR2 YYNGEE. CDR3 region: CASSVAGTSTDTQYF. CDR3 sequence (DNA): TGTGCCAGCAGCGTAGCCGGGACTAGCACAGATACGCAGTATTTT.

The rearrangement uses TRBV5-6 and TRBJ1-6; D uncertain. The V end lost 0 bases, the J end lost 6 bases, and 4 bases lay between the germline ends. Germline lookup yields CDR1 SGHDT and CDR2 YYEEEE. The CDR3 has 13 amino acids. CDR3 sequence: CASSLASNSPLHF. The CDR3 DNA sequence: TGTGCCAGCAGCTTGGCCTCTAATTCACCCCTCCACTTT. Variable domain in full (rest from reference TRBV5-6 and TRBJ1-6): DAGVTQSPTHLIKTRGQQVTLRCSPKSGHDTVSWYQQALGQGPQFIFQYYEEEERQRGNFPDRFSGHQFPNYSSELNVNALLLGDSALYLCASSLASNSPLHFGNGTRLTVT.

The chain combines TRBV10-3 with TRBJ2-5, with 7 bases lining up with TRBD1. Germline values: CDR1 ENHRY, CDR2 SYGVKD. J was trimmed by 5 bases and V by 4 bases; bases with no gene match: 13. The CDR3 has 16 residues. The CDR3 region is CAISATDRDSKETQYF. Written as DNA, the CDR3 is TGTGCCATCAGTGCCACCGACCGGGACAGCAAGGAGACCCAGTACTTC.

Here the CDR3 DNA reads TGTGCCAGCAGCTTACAGGGCCTTAGCTCCTACGAGCAGTACTTC. Translation gives CASSLQGLSSYEQYF. The chain recombines TRBV5-5 with TRBJ2-7; weak D call: TRBD1 (6 bases). This CDR3 region has 15 residues. Trimming took off 2 bases at V and 0 bases at J, with 12 bases between the two ends. Germline V gives CDR1 SGHKS, CDR2 YYEKEE (reference sequence). Full variable domain (missing parts from reference TRBV5-5 and TRBJ2-7): DAGVTQSPTHLIKTRGQQVTLRCSPISGHKSVSWYQQVLGQGPQFIFQYYEKEERGRGNFPDRFSARQFPNYSSELNVNALLLGDSALYLCASSLQGLSSYEQYFGPGTRLTVT.

This chain links TRBV6-5 with TRBJ1-6, with 7 bases fitting TRBD1. The germline CDR1 and CDR2 sequences are MNHEY and SVGAGI. CDR3 length: 15 residues. After removal of 7 bases from V and 5 bases from J, the junction contained 8 bases not matched to a gene. Written as DNA, the CDR3 is TGTGCCAGCATCCTCCGACAGGGAAATAATTCACCCCTCCACTTT. This codes for CASILRQGNNSPLHF.

The sample holds a few counts of this clone. This chain joins TRBV7-2 and TRBJ1-2; D uncertain. V lost 6 bases, J lost 0 bases, and 11 bases lay in between. The CDR3 runs to 14 residues. Germline assignment: CDR1 SGHTA and CDR2 FQGNSA. CDR3 DNA: TGTGCCAGCAGTAGTCAAGAAGCTAACTATGGCTACACCTTC. Its protein is CASSSQEANYGYTF.

This clone was found a few times. The rearrangement uses TRBV7-2 and TRBJ1-2; D is uncertain. The length of the CDR3 is 12 residues. Deletions cut 4 bases from V and 8 bases from J, with 11 bases between. Germline CDR1 reads SGHTA; CDR2 reads FQGNSA. The CDR3 region has the DNA TGTGCCAGCAGCTACTTCGGCGGGGGCTACACCTTC. It encodes CASSYFGGGYTF.

This clone was counted a single time. Other DNA sequences within the sample encode an identical CDR3. The chain has TRBV30 and TRBJ1-5; no definite D call. Germline loops: CDR1 GTSNPN, CDR2 SVGIG (reference sequence). CDR3 size: 13 residues. V shed 0 bases and J shed 3 bases, with 6 bases lying between them. The CDR3, as DNA: TGTGCCTGGAGTGTACTTAACAATCAGCCCCAGCATTTT. Protein product: CAWSVLNNQPQHF. The full variable domain, its missing parts supplied by reference TRBV30 and TRBJ1-5, is SQTIHQWPATLVQPVGSPLSLECTVEGTSNPNLYWYRQAAGRGLQLLFYSVGIGQISSEVPQNLSASRPQDRQFILSSKKLLLSDSGFYLCAWSVLNNQPQHFGDGTRLSIL.

As regards this clone: The junction differs from germline at one of its ends, possibly a read error. The V call is TRBV7-2, the J call TRBJ2-3; TRBD1 agrees at 7 bases. This CDR3 has 13 residues. Germline-derived CDR1 and CDR2 are SGHTA and FQGNSA. This CDR3 reads CASSQNRGDTQYF. The CDR3 DNA reads as TGCGCCAGCAGCCAAAACAGGGGAGATACGCAGTATTTT. Full variable domain (remainder filled in from reference TRBV7-2 and TRBJ2-3): GAGVSQSPSNKVTEKGKDVELRCDPISGHTALYWYRQSLGQGLEFLIYFQGNSAPDKSGLPSDRFSAERTGGSVSTLTIQRTQQEDSAVYLCASSQNRGDTQYFGPGTRLTVL.

The chain has TRBV2 and TRBJ2-1, with D possibly matching TRBD2 (5 bases). The V and J ends lost 2 bases and 5 bases respectively, with 7 bases between them. This CDR3 region has 13 residues. The germline CDR1 and CDR2 sequences are SNHLY and FYNNEI. The CDR3 DNA follows: TGTGCCAGCAGTGAAATGGAGGACAATGAGCAGTTCTTC. This translates into CASSEMEDNEQFF.

The V and J genes are TRBV18 and TRBJ1-1; no clear D gene. V shed 4 bases and J shed 0 bases, with 9 bases lying between them. Germline V gives CDR1 KGHSH, CDR2 LQKENI. The CDR3 totals 14 residues. The CDR3 sequence is CASSLQRMNTEAFF. The DNA of the CDR3 is TGTGCCAGCTCACTCCAGAGAATGAACACTGAAGCTTTCTTT.

This clone was seen more than once but under ten times. One end of the junction fails to match germline, which may point to a read error. Other DNA sequences within the sample encode an identical CDR3. For the CDR3, the DNA is TGTGCCAGCAGTCACTCCTACGAGCAGTACTTC. This gives the protein CASSHSYEQYF. This chain connects TRBV6-5 to TRBJ2-7; D unclear. CDR1 and CDR2 (germline): MNHEY, SVGAGI. The CDR3 length is 11 residues.

V and J are TRBV4-2 and TRBJ2-6; D uncertain. Trimming removed 0 bases from V and 2 bases from J, with 8 bases in between. Germline V gene sequence: CDR1 LGHNA, CDR2 YNFKEQ. CDR3 length equals 16 residues. This CDR3 reads CASSQDRAAGANVLTF. DNA of the CDR3: TGTGCCAGCAGCCAAGATAGGGCAGCTGGGGCCAACGTCCTGACTTTC.

The chain uses TRBV4-2 and TRBJ1-2, with 7 bases matching TRBD1. The CDR3 is 14 amino acids. Germline trimming cut 2 bases from V and 4 bases from J; bases unmatched to any gene: 4. CDR1 is LGHNA and CDR2 is YNFKEQ in the germline V gene. The CDR3 sequence: CASSQPDRRYGYTF. In DNA form, the CDR3 reads TGTGCCAGCAGCCAACCGGACAGGCGCTATGGCTACACCTTC.

V is TRBV30 and J is TRBJ1-2; D is possibly TRBD1 (6 bases). CDR1 is GTSNPN, CDR2 SVGIG, per germline (reference sequence). There are 12 residues in the CDR3. V gave up 1 base and J gave up 8 bases, with 11 bases separating them. The DNA for the CDR3 is TGTGCCTGGAGTGGCCAGGGGTTGGGCTACACCTTC. Translated: CAWSGQGLGYTF.

The chain is built from TRBV9 and TRBJ2-1; tentatively, D is TRBD1 (6 bases). Trimming pared 3 bases from V and 4 bases from J, leaving 14 bases between. The CDR3 loop spans 15 amino acids. CDR1 is SGDLS, CDR2 YYNGEE, per germline. This CDR3 is CASSASFDRYNEQFF. The CDR3 nucleotides are TGTGCCAGCAGCGCATCCTTCGACAGGTACAATGAGCAGTTCTTC.

The chain links TRBV7-2 to TRBJ1-2, with 7 bases identical to TRBD1. With V trimmed by 5 bases and J by 4 bases, 4 bases remained unmatched. The CDR3 consists of 13 residues. Germline V lookup: CDR1 SGHTA, CDR2 FQGNSA. Written as DNA, the CDR3 is TGTGCCAGCAGCCGACAGGGAATCTATGGCTACACCTTC. This sequence encodes CASSRQGIYGYTF. Looking up the rest from reference TRBV7-2 and TRBJ1-2 gives the full variable domain: GAGVSQSPSNKVTEKGKDVELRCDPISGHTALYWYRQSLGQGLEFLIYFQGNSAPDKSGLPSDRFSAERTGGSVSTLTIQRTQQEDSAVYLCASSRQGIYGYTFGSGTRLTVV.

The table lists this clone with a few counts. The chain joins TRBV5-4 to TRBJ2-3; 9 bases match TRBD1. Per the germline V gene, CDR1 is SGHNT and CDR2 is YYREEE (reference sequence). The V gene end was trimmed by 4 bases and the J gene end by 5 bases; junction bases not matched to a gene: 2. The CDR3 loop spans 13 amino acids. CDR3 region: CASSPDRGDTQYF. The CDR3 nucleotides read TGTGCCAGCAGCCCGGACAGGGGAGATACGCAGTATTTT.